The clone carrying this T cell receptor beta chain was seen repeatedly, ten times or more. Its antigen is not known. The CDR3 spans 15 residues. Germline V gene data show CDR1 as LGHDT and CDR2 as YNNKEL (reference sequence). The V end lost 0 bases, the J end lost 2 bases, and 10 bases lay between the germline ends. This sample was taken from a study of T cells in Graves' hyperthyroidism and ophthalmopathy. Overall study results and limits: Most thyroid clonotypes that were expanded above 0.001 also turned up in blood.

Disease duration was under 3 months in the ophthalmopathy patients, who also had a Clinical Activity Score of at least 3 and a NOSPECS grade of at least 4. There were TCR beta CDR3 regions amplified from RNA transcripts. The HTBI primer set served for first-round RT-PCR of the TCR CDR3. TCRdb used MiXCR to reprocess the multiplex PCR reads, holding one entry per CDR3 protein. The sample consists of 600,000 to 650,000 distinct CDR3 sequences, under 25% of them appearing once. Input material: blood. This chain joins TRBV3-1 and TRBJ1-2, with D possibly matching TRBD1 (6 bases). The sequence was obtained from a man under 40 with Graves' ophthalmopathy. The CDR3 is CASSQDPQGNYGYTF. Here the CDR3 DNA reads TGTGCCAGCAGCCAAGATCCGCAGGGGAACTATGGCTACACCTTC.